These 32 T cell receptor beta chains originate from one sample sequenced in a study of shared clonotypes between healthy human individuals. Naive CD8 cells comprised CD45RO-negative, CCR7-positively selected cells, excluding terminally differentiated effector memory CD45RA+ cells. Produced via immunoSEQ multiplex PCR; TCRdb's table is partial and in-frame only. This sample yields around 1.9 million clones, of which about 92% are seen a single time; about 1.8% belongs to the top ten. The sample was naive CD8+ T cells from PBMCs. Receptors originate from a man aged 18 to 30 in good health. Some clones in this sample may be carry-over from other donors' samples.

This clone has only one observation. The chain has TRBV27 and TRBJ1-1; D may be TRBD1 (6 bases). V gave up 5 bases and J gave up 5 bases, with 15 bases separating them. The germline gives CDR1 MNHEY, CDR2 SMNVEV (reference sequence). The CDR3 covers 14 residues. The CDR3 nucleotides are TGTGCCAGCAGTCCGATGGGGGGGCTGACTGAAGCTTTCTTT. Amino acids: CASSPMGGLTEAFF.

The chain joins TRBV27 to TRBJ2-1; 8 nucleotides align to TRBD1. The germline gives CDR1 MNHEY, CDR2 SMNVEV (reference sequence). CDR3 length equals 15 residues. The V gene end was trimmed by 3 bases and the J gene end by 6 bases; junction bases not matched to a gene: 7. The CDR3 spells CASSFETGVVNEQFF. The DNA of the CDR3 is TGTGCCAGCAGTTTCGAGACAGGGGTTGTCAATGAGCAGTTCTTC.

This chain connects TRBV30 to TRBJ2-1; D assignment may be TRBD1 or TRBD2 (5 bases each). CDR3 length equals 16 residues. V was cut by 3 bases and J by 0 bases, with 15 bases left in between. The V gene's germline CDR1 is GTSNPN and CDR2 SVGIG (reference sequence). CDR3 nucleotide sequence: TGTGCCTGGAGAGATTGGGACGACCCCTCCTACAATGAGCAGTTCTTC. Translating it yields CAWRDWDDPSYNEQFF.

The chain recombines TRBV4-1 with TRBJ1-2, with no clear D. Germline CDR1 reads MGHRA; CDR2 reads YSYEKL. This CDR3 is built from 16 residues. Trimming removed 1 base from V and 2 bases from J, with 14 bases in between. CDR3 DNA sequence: TGCGCCAGCAGCCAAGTATTTGGGTCTCTGAACTATGGCTACACCTTC. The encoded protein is CASSQVFGSLNYGYTF.

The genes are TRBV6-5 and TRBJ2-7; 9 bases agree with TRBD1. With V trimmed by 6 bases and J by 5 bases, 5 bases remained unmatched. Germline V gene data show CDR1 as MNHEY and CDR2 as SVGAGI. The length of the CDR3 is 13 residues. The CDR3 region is CASRTGQGHEQYF. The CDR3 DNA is TGTGCCAGCAGGACGGGACAGGGCCACGAGCAGTACTTC.

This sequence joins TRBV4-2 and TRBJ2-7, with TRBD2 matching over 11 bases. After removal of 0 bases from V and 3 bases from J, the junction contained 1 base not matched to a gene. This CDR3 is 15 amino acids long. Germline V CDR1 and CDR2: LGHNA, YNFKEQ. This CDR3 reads CASSQEGTSGYEQYF. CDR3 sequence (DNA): TGTGCCAGCAGCCAAGAGGGGACTAGCGGCTACGAGCAGTACTTC.

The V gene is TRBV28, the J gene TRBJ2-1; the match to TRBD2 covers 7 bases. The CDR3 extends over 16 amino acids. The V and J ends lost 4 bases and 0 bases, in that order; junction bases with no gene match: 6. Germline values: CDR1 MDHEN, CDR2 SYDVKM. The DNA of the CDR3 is TGTGCCAGCAGTTCCCGACTAGCCAGCTCCTACAATGAGCAGTTCTTC. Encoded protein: CASSSRLASSYNEQFF.

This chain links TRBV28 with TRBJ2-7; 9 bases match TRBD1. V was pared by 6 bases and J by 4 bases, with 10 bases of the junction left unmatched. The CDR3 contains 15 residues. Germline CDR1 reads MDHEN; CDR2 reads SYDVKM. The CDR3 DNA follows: TGTGCCAGCAGAAGAACCGGGACAGGGATTTACGAGCAGTACTTC. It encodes CASRRTGTGIYEQYF.

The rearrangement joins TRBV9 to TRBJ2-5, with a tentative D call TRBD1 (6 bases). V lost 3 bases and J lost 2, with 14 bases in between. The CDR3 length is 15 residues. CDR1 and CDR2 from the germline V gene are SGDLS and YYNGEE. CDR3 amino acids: CASSDGQRHQETQYF. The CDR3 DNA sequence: TGTGCCAGCAGCGATGGACAGCGCCATCAAGAGACCCAGTACTTC.

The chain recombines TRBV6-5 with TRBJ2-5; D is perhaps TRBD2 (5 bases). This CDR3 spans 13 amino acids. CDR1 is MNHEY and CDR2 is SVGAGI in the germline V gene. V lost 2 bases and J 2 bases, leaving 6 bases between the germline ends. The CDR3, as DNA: TGTGCCAGCAGTTACAGGGAGCAAGAGACCCAGTACTTC. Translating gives CASSYREQETQYF.

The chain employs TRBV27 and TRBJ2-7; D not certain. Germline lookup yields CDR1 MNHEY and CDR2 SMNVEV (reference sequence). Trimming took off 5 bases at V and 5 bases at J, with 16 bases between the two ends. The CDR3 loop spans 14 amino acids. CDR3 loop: CASSPRAGTHEQYF. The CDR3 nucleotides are TGTGCCAGCAGTCCTCGGGCAGGCACCCACGAGCAGTACTTC.

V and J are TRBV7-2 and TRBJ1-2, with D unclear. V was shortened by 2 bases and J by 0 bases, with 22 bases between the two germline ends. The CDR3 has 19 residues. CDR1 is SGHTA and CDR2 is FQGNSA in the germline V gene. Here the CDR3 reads CASSLSFGSLFRANYGYTF. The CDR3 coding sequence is TGTGCCAGCAGCTTATCCTTCGGTAGTCTATTTCGGGCTAACTATGGCTACACCTTC.

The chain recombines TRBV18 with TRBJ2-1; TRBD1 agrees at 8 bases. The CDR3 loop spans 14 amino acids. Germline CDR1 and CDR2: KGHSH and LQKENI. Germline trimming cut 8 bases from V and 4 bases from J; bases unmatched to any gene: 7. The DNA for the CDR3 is TGTGCCAGCACCCAGGACAGGGCTTACAATGAGCAGTTCTTC. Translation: CASTQDRAYNEQFF.

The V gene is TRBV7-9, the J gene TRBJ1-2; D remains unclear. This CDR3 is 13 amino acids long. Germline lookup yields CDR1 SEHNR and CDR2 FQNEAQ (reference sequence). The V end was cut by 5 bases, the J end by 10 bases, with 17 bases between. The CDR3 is CASSGPVQRHYTF. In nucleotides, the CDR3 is TGTGCCAGCAGCGGCCCAGTTCAGAGACACTACACCTTC.

The CDR3 DNA reads as TGTGCCAGCAGCTTAGTGTTCGGCAGCTCCTACAATGAGCAGTTCTTC. Its translation is CASSLVFGSSYNEQFF. V and J are TRBV7-2 and TRBJ2-1; D is uncertain. CDR1 SGHTA and CDR2 FQGNSA come from the germline V gene. The CDR3 consists of 16 residues. With 1 base removed from V and 0 bases from J, the gap between germline ends came to 10 bases.

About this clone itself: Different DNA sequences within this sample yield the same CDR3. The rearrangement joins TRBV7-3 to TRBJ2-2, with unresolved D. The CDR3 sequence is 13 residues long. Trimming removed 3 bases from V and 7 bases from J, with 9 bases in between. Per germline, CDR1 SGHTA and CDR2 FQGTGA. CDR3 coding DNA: TGTGCCAGCAGCTTCTTAAAAGGCGGGGAGCTGTTTTTT. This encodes CASSFLKGGELFF.

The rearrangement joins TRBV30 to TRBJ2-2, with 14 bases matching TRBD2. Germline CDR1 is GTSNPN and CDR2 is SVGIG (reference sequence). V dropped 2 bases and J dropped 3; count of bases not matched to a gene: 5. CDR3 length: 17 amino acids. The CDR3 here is CAWSLTGLAGDTGELFF. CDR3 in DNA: TGTGCCTGGAGTTTGACGGGACTAGCGGGGGACACCGGGGAGCTGTTTTTT.

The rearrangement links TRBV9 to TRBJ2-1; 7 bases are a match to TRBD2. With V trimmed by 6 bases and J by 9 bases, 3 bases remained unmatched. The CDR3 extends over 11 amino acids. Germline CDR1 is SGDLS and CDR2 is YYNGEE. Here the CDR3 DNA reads TGTGCCAGCATGTCGGGGGGTGAGCAGTTCTTC. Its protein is CASMSGGEQFF.

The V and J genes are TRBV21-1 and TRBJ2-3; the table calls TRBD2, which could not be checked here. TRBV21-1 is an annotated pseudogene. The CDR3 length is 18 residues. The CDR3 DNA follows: TGTGCCAGCAGCAAAGAAGGCGGTGTTAGCGGTCCCACAGATACGCAGTATTTT. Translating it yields CASSKEGGVSGPTDTQYF.

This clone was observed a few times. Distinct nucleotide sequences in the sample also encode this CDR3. The CDR3 nucleotides are TGTGCCAGCAGGGACAGGGGGAGCAATCAGCCCCAGCATTTT. Translated, it gives CASRDRGSNQPQHF. This chain connects TRBV27 to TRBJ1-5, with TRBD1 matching over 10 bases. J was trimmed by 1 base and V by 6 bases; bases with no gene match: 0. Germline V gene data show CDR1 as MNHEY and CDR2 as SMNVEV (reference sequence). The CDR3 is 14 residues long.

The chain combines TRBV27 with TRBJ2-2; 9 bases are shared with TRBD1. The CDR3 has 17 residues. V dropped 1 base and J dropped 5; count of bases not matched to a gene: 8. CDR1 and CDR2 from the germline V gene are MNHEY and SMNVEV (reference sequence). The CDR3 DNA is TGTGCCAGCAGTTTATTCAACAGGGGGCCAGGGACCGGGGAGCTGTTTTTT. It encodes CASSLFNRGPGTGELFF.

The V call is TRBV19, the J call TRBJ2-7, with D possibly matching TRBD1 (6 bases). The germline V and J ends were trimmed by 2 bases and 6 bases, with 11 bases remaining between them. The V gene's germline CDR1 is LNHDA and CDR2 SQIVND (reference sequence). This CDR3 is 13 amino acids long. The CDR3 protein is CASSISGVGEQYF. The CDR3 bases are TGTGCCAGTAGTATATCAGGGGTGGGCGAGCAGTACTTC.

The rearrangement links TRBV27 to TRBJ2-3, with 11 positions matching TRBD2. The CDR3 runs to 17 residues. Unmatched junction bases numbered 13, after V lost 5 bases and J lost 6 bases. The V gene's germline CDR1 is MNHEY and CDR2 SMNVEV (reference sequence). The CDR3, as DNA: TGTGCCAGCAGTCTGTGGTCACTAGCGGGAGTTTCTGATACGCAGTATTTT. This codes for CASSLWSLAGVSDTQYF.

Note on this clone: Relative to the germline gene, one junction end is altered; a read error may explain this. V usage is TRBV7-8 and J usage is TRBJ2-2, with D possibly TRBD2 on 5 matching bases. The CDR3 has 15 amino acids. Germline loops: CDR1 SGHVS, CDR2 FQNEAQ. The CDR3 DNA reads TGTGCCAGCAGCCTAGCAGTCGCTGACACCGGGGAGCTGTTTTTT. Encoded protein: CASSLAVADTGELFF.

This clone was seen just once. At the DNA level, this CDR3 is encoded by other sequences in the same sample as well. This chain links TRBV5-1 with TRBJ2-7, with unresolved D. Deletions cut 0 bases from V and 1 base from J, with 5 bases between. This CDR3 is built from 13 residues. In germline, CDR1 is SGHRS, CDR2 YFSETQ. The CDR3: CASSLAGSYEQYF. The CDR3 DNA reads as TGCGCCAGCAGCTTGGCGGGTTCCTACGAGCAGTACTTC.

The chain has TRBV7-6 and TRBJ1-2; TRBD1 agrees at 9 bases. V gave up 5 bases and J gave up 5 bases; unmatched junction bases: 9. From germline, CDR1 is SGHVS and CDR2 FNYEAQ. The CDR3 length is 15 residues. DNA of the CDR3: TGTGCCAGCAGCCCAGGACAGGGGCGTGGGTATGGCTACACCTTC. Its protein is CASSPGQGRGYGYTF.

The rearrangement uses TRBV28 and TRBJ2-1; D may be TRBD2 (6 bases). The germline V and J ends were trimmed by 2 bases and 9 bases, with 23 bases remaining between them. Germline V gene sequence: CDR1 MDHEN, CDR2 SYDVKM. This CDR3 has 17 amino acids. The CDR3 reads CASSLARRRGPPVEQFF. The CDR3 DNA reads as TGTGCCAGCAGTTTAGCGCGTCGGCGGGGACCCCCTGTTGAGCAGTTCTTC. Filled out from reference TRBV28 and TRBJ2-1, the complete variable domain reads DVKVTQSSRYLVKRTGEKVFLECVQDMDHENMFWYRQDPGLGLRLIYFSYDVKMKEKGDIPEGYSVSREKKERFSLILESASTNQTSMYLCASSLARRRGPPVEQFFGPGTRLTVL.

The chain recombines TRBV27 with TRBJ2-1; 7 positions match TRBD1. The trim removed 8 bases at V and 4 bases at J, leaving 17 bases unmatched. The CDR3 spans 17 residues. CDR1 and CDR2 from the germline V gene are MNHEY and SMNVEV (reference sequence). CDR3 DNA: TGTGCCAGCGGCCGACCCTCCGACAGGGCGGAATACAATGAGCAGTTCTTC. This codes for CASGRPSDRAEYNEQFF.

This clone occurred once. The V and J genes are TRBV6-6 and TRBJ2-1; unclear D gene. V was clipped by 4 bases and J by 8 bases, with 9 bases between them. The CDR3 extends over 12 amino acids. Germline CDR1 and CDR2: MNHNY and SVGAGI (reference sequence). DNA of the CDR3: TGTGCCAGCAGTTCTCTCCCCGATGAGCAGTTCTTC. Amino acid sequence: CASSSLPDEQFF.

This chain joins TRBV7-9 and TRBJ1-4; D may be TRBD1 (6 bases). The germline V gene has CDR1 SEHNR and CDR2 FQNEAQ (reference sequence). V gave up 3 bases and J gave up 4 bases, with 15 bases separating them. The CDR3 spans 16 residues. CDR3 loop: CASSFTPGAINEKLFF. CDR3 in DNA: TGTGCCAGCAGCTTCACCCCAGGGGCAATTAATGAAAAACTGTTTTTT. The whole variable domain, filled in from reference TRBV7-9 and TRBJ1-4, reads DTGVSQNPRHKITKRGQNVTFRCDPISEHNRLYWYRQTLGQGPEFLTYFQNEAQLEKSRLLSDRFSAERPKGSFSTLEIQRTEQGDSAMYLCASSFTPGAINEKLFFGSGTQLSVL.

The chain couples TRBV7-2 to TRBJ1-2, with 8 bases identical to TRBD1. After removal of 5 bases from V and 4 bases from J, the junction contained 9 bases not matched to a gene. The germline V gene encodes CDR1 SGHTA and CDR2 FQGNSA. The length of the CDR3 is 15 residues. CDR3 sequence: CASSPSDRAGYGYTF. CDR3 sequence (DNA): TGTGCCAGCAGCCCCTCGGACAGGGCGGGCTATGGCTACACCTTC.

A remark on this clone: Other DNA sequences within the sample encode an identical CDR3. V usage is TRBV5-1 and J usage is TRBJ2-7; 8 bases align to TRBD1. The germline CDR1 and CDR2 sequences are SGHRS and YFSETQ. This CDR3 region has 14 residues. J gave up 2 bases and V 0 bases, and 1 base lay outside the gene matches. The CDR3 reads CASSLGRGPYEQYF. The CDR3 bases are TGCGCCAGCAGCTTGGGCAGGGGGCCCTACGAGCAGTACTTC.